These 6 T cell receptor beta chains originate from one sample sequenced in a study of blood T cell repertoires in COVID-19. Using immunoSEQ multiplex PCR, the repertoire was profiled, and TCRdb retains in-frame clones only, with some absent. The table lists roughly 250,000 clones, around 85% of them singletons. Material for sequencing was peripheral blood. Receptor source: a woman aged 40 to 50 with active or convalescent COVID-19.

The V and J genes are TRBV2 and TRBJ2-7; 12 bases agree with TRBD1. This CDR3 has 15 amino acids. Germline-derived CDR1 and CDR2 are SNHLY and FYNNEI. Trimming took 3 bases from V and 8 from J; bases not matched to a gene: 8. The chain's CDR3 is CASSDPGQGALKQYF. The CDR3 DNA reads TGTGCCAGCAGTGATCCGGGACAGGGGGCATTGAAGCAGTACTTC.

The rearrangement uses TRBV7-3 and TRBJ2-5; 9 bases align to TRBD2. The germline CDR1 and CDR2 sequences are SGHTA and FQGTGA. The ends lost 6 bases at V and 1 base at J; junction bases unmatched: 12. The CDR3 loop spans 17 amino acids. The CDR3 protein is CASSLGGLAGSQETQYF. CDR3 DNA: TGTGCCAGCAGTCTAGGGGGGCTAGCGGGGAGCCAAGAGACCCAGTACTTC.

The chain carries TRBV20-1 and TRBJ1-1, with TRBD1 identical over 7 bases. The CDR3 is 11 residues long. V lost 5 bases to trimming and J lost 5 bases; unmatched junction nucleotides: 2. Germline CDR1 is DFQATT and CDR2 is SNEGSKA (reference sequence). As DNA, the CDR3 is TGCAGTGCTCGACAGGGAACTGAAGCTTTCTTT. Translation: CSARQGTEAFF.

The chain links TRBV12-3 or TRBV12-4 to TRBJ1-1; D uncertain. The CDR3 covers 12 residues. Trimming removed 1 base from V and 10 bases from J, with 10 bases in between. CDR3 sequence (DNA): TGTGCCAGCAGTTTAGTCCCAGGATCAGCTTTCTTT. This encodes CASSLVPGSAFF.

The CDR3 spells CASSFQQMNTEAFF. The CDR3 DNA reads as TGCGCCAGCAGCTTCCAACAGATGAACACTGAAGCTTTCTTT. The rearrangement joins TRBV5-1 to TRBJ1-1; no clear D. V was shortened by 2 bases and J by 0 bases, with 8 bases between the two germline ends. Germline V gives CDR1 SGHRS, CDR2 YFSETQ. The CDR3 totals 14 residues.

The chain has TRBV18 and TRBJ1-3; TRBD1 agrees at 8 bases. After removal of 2 bases from V and 0 bases from J, the junction contained 0 bases not matched to a gene. This CDR3 contains 15 residues. The germline V gene encodes CDR1 KGHSH and CDR2 LQKENI. CDR3 sequence reads: CASSPTGGSGNTIYF. As DNA, the CDR3 is TGTGCCAGCTCACCAACAGGGGGCTCTGGAAACACCATATATTTT.